Only a few counts were recorded for the clone carrying this TCR beta chain. Its antigen is not known. This record comes from a study of blood T cells in healthy people across ages. At the level of the study: Capture by template switching was about one barcoded beta molecule per two T cells.

Whole-study findings and limits: Long-lived donors had more naive CD4+ cells and higher diversity than aged donors. Roughly linear age-related decline in beta diversity appeared, significant by age approximately 43.

A second 7 to 11 cycle PCR used barcoded and J-beta primers. MiXCR, applied by TCRdb to the 5' RACE reads, yields one record per CDR3 protein. The sample gives hundreds of thousands of distinct CDR3 sequences, roughly 25% of which show up once; 3% is in the top ten. The CDR3 spans 16 residues. The V gene lost 4 bases and the J gene lost 0 bases, with 15 bases spanning the gap. Germline V CDR1 and CDR2: SGDLS, YYNGEE. These sequences were also reported in another study, on T cells of mothers and their children. That investigation notes: Every mother supplied over 10 million TCR beta CDR3 reads and every child around 3 million.

The TCR sequence derives from a boy aged 5-17 years in good health. The sample was blood. The chain uses TRBV9 and TRBJ2-3, with D possibly TRBD2 on 5 matching bases. CDR3: CASSPTSWASTDTQYF. As DNA, the CDR3 is TGTGCCAGCAGCCCTACTAGTTGGGCTAGCACAGATACGCAGTATTTT.